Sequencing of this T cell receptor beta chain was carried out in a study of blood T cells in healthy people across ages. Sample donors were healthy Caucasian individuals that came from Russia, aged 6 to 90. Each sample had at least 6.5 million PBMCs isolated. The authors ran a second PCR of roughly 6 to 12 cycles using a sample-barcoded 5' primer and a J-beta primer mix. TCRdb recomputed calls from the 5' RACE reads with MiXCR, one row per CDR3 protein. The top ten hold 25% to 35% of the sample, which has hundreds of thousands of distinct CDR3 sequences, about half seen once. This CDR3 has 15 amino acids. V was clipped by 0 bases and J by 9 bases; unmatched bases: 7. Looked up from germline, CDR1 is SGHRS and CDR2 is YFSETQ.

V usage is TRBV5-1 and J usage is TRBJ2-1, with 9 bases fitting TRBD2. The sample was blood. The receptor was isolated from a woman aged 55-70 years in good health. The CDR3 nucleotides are TGCGCCAGCAGCTTGGCGCCTAGCGGGAAGGGTGAGCAGTTCTTC. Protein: CASSLAPSGKGEQFF.